The text below deals with one T cell receptor (beta chain). Assay used: immunoSEQ multiplex PCR; TCRdb lists only in-frame clones, some missing. Found here are under 85,000 clones, around nine tenths of them singletons; the top ten hold 1.3% to 1.5%. With 4 bases clipped from V and 4 bases from J, the junction kept 1 base outside the gene matches. CDR3 length: 12 amino acids. The germline V gene encodes CDR1 SGHNT and CDR2 YYREEE (reference sequence). These data are taken from a study of T cell changes during pregnancy in multiple sclerosis. This specimen consisted of peripheral blood, obtained in the third trimester of pregnancy. The chain has TRBV5-4 and TRBJ1-2; 7 bases are a match to TRBD1. The receptor was derived from a female donor in good health, enrolled as a control in a pregnancy study. CDR3 DNA sequence: TGTGCCAGCAGCCGGGACAGCTATGGCTACACCTTC. Translating gives CASSRDSYGYTF.